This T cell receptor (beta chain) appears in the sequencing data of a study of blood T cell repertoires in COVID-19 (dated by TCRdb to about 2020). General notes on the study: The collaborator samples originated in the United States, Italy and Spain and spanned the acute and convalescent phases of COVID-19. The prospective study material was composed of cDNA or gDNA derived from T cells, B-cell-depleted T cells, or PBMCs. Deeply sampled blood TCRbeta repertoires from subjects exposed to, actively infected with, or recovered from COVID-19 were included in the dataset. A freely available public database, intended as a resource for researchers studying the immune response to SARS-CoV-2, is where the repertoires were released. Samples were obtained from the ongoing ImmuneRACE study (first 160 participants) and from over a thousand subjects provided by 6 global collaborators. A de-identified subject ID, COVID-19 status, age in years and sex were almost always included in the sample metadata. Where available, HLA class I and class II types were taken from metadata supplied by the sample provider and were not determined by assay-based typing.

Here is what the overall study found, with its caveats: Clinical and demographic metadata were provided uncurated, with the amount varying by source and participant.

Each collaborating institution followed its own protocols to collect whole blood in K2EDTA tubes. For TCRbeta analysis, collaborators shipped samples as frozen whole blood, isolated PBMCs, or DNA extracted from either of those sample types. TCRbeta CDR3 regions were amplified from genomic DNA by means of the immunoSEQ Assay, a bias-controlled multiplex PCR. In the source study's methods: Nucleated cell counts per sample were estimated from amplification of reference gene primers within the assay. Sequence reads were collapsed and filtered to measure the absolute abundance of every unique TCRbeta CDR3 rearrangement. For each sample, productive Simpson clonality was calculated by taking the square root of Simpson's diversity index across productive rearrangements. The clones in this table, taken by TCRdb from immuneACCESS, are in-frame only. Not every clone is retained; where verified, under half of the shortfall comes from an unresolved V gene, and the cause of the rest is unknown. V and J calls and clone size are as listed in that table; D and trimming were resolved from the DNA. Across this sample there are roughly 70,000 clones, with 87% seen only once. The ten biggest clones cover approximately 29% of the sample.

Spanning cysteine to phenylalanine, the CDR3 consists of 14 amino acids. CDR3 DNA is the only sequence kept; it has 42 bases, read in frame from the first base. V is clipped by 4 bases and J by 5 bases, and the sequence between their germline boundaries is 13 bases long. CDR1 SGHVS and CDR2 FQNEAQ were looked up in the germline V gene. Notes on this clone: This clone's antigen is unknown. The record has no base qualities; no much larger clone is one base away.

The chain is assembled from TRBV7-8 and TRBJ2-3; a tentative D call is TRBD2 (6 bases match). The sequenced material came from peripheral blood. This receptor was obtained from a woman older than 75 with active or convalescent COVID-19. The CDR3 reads CASSYWGVVDTQYF. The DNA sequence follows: TGTGCCAGCAGCTACTGGGGGGTGGTAGATACGCAGTATTTT. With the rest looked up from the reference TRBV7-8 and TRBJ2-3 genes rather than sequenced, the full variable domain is GAGVSQSPRYKVAKRGQDVALRCDPISGHVSLFWYQQALGQGPEFLTYFQNEAQLDKSGLPSDRFFAERPEGSVSTLKIQRTQQEDSAVYLCASSYWGVVDTQYFGPGTRLTVL.